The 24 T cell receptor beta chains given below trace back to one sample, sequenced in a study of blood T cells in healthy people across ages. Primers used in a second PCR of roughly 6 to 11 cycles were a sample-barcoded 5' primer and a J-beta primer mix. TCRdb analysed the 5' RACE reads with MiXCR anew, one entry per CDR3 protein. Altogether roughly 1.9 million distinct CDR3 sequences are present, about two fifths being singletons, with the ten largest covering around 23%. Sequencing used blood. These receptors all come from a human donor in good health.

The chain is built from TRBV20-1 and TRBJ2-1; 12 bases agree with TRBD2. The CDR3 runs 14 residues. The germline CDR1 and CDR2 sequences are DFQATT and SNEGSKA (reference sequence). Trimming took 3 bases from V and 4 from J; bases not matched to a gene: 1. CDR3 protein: CSARGLAGYNEQFF. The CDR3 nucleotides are TGCAGTGCTAGGGGACTAGCGGGTTACAATGAGCAGTTCTTC.

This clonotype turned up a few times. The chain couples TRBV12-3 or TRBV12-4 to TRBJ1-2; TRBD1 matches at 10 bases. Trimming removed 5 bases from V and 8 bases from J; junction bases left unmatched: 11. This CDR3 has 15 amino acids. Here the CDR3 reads CASSRGQGTGLGYTF. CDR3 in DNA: TGTGCCAGCAGTAGGGGACAGGGGACGGGGTTGGGCTACACCTTC.

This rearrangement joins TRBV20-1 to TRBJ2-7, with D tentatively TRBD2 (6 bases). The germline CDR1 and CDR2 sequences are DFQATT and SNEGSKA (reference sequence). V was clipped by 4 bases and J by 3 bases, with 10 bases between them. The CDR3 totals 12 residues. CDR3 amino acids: CSANGGNYEQYF. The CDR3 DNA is TGCAGTGCTAATGGGGGGAACTACGAGCAGTACTTC.

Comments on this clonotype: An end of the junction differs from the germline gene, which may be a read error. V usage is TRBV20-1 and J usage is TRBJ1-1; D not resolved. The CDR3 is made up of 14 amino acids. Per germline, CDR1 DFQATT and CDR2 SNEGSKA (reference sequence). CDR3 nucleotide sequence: TGCGGTGCTAGAGTTCGCCAGACTAACACTGAAGCTTTCTTT. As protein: CGARVRQTNTEAFF.

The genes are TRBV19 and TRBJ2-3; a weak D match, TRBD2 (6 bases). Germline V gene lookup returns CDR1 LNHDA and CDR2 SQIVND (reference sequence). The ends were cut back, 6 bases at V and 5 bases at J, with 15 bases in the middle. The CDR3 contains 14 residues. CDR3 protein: CASREGPWGDTQYF. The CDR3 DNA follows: TGTGCCAGTAGGGAGGGTCCCTGGGGAGATACGCAGTATTTT.

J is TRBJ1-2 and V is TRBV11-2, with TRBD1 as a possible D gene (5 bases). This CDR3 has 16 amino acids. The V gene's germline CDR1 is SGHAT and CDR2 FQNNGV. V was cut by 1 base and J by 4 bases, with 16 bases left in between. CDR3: CASSLAGRGAGYGYTF. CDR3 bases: TGTGCCAGCAGCTTAGCCGGTCGGGGCGCGGGCTATGGCTACACCTTC.

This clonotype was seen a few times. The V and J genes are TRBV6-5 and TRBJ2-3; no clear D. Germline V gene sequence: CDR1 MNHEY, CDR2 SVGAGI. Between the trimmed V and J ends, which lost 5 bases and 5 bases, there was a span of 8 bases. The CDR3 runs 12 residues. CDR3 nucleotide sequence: TGTGCCAGCAGTGGAGCGCTAGATACGCAGTATTTT. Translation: CASSGALDTQYF.

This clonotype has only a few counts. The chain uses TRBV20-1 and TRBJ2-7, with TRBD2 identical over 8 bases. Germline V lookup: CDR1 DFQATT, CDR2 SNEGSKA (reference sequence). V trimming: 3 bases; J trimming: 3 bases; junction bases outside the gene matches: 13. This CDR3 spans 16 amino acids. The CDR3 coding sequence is TGCAGTGCTAGTGCGTCAGCGGGGGCCCGTTTCTACGAGCAGTACTTC. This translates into CSASASAGARFYEQYF.

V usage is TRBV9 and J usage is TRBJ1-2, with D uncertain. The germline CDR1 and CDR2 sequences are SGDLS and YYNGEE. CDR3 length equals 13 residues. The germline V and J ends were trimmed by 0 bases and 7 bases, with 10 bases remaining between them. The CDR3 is CASSVALRGGYTF. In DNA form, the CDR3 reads TGTGCCAGCAGCGTAGCCCTTCGCGGTGGCTACACCTTC. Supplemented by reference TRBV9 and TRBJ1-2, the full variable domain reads DSGVTQTPKHLITATGQRVTLRCSPRSGDLSVYWYQQSLDQGLQFLIQYYNGEERAKGNILERFSAQQFPDLHSELNLSSLELGDSALYFCASSVALRGGYTFGSGTRLTVV.

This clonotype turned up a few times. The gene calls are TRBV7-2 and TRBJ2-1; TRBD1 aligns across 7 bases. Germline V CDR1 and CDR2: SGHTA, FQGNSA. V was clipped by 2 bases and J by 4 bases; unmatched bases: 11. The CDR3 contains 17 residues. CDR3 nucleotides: TGTGCCAGCAGCTTATTTGGTCGGACAGGTAATTACAATGAGCAGTTCTTC. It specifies CASSLFGRTGNYNEQFF.

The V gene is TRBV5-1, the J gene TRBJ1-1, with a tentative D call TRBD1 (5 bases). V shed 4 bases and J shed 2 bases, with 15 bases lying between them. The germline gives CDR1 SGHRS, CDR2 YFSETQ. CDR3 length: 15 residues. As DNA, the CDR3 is TGCGCCAGCAGCCCTCCAGGGTCGGGAAACACTGAAGCTTTCTTT. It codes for CASSPPGSGNTEAFF. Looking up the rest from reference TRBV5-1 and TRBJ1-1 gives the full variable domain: KAGVTQTPRYLIKTRGQQVTLSCSPISGHRSVSWYQQTPGQGLQFLFEYFSETQRNKGNFPGRFSGRQFSNSRSEMNVSTLELGDSALYLCASSPPGSGNTEAFFGQGTRLTVV.

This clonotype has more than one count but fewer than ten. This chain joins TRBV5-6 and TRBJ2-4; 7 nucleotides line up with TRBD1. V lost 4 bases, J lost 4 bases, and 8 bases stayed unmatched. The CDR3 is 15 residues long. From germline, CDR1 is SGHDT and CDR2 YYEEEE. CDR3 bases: TGTGCCAGCAGCCCTTCGACAGGGCTGAAAAACATTCAGTACTTC. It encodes CASSPSTGLKNIQYF.

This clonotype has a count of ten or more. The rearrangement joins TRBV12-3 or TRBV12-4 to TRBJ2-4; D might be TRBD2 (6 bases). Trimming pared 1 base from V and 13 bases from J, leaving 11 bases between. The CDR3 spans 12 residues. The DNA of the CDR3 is TGTGCCAGCAGTTTAGAGGGCGGGGAGCAGTACTTC. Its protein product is CASSLEGGEQYF.

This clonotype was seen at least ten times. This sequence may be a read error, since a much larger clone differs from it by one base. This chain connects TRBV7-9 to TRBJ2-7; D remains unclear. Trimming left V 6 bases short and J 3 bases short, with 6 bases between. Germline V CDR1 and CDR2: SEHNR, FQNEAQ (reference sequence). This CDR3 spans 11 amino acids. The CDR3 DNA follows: TGTGCCAGCAGATCCTACTACGAGCAGTACTTC. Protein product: CASRSYYEQYF.

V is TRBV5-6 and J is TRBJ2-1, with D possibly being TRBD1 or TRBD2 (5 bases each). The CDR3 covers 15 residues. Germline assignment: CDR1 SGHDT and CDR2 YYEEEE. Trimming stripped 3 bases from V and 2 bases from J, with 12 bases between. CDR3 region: CASSSLGDPYNEQFF. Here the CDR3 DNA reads TGTGCCAGCAGCTCCTTGGGGGACCCCTACAATGAGCAGTTCTTC.

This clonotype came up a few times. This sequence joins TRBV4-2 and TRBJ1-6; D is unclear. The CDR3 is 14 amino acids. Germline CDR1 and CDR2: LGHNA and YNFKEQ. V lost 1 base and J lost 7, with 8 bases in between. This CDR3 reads CASSQGGENSPLHF. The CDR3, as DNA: TGTGCCAGCAGCCAAGGAGGTGAGAATTCACCCCTCCACTTT.

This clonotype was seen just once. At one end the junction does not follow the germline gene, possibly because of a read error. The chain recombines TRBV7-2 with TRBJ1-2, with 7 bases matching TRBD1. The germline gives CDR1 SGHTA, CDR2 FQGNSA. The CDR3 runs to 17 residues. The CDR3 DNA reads TGTGCCAACAGCCGGCTTACAAGAGACAGGGCTTTCTATGGCTACACCTTC. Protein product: CANSRLTRDRAFYGYTF.

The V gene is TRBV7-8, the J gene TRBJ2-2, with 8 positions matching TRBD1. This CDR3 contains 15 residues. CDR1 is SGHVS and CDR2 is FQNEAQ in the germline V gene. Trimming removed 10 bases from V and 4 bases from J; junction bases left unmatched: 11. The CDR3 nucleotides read TGTGCCAACAACTCGCAGGGGGCAGGCACCGGGGAGCTGTTTTTT. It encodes CANNSQGAGTGELFF.

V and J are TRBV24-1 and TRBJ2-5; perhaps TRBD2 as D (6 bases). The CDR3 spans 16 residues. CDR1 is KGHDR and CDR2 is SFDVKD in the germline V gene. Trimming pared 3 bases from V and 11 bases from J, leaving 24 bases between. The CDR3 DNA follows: TGTGCCACCAGTGATCTCACGACGCTAGCGAGGAATGAGCAGTACTTC. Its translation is CATSDLTTLARNEQYF.

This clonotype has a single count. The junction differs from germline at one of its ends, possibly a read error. The CDR3 protein is CASSFQSGPGANVRTF. Written as DNA, the CDR3 is TGTGCCAGCAGTTTCCAGTCGGGGCCTGGGGCCAACGTCCGGACTTTC. J is TRBJ2-6 and V is TRBV12-3 or TRBV12-4; TRBD1 or TRBD2 may be the D gene (5 bases each). The CDR3 consists of 16 residues.

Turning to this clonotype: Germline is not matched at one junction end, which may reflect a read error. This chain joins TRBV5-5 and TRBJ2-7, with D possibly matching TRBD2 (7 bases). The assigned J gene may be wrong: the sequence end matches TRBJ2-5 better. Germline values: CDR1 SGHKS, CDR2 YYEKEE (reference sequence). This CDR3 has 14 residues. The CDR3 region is CVSSLGGVRETQYF. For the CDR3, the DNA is TGTGTCAGCAGCTTAGGGGGGGTTAGGGAGACCCAGTACTTC.

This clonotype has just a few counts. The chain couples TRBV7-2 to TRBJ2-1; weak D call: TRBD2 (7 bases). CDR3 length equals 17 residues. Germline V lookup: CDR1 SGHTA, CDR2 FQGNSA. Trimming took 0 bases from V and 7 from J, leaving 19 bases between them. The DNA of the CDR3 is TGTGCCAGCAGCTTAGCGGGAGCTAGCGGAGGGGGGAATGAGCAGTTCTTC. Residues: CASSLAGASGGGNEQFF.

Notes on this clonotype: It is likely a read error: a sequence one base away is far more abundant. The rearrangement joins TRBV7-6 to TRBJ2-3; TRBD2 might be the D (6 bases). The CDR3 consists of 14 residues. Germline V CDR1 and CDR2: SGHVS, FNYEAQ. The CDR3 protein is CAGSFGGGTDTQYF. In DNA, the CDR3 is TGTGCCGGCAGCTTCGGCGGGGGCACAGATACGCAGTATTTT.

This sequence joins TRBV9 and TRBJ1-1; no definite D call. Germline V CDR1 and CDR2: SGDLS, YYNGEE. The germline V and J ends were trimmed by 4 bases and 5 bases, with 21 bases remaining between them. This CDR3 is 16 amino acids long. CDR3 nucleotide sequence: TGTGCCAGCAGCCCAAAACTGACTTACCAGCGGACTGAAGCTTTCTTT. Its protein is CASSPKLTYQRTEAFF.